This T cell receptor beta chain derives from a study of blood T cell repertoires in COVID-19. Only in-frame clones appear in the TCRdb table, and some are missing; sequencing was by immunoSEQ multiplex PCR. The data hold about 36,000 clones, with about 85% observed a single time. Germline trimming cut 0 bases from V and 2 bases from J; bases unmatched to any gene: 5. There are 15 residues in the CDR3. The V gene's germline CDR1 is SGHRS and CDR2 YFSETQ. The clonotype originates from a human donor in a cohort sampled during active COVID-19. The sample taken for sequencing was peripheral blood. The chain couples TRBV5-1 to TRBJ2-7, with 7 bases fitting TRBD1. This CDR3 is CASSLDRGITYEQYF. The CDR3 DNA reads as TGCGCCAGCAGCTTGGACAGGGGAATTACCTACGAGCAGTACTTC.